This T cell receptor (beta chain) was sequenced in a study of T cell responses to AZD1222 COVID-19 vaccine. Trimming pared 0 bases from V and 8 bases from J, leaving 10 bases between. CDR1 and CDR2 from the germline V gene are LGHNA and YSLEER. The CDR3 is 13 residues long. Method: immunoSEQ multiplex PCR; TCRdb's copy keeps in-frame clones and lacks some. This table has around 100,000 clones, 85% to 90% appearing once. The rearrangement uses TRBV4-3 and TRBJ1-1; D is ambiguous. The clonotype originates from an adult in good health. Source: peripheral blood, taken on day 0 of AZD1222 vaccination. CDR3 protein: CASSQDVDREAFF. The DNA of the CDR3 is TGCGCCAGCAGCCAAGACGTGGATAGGGAAGCTTTCTTT.